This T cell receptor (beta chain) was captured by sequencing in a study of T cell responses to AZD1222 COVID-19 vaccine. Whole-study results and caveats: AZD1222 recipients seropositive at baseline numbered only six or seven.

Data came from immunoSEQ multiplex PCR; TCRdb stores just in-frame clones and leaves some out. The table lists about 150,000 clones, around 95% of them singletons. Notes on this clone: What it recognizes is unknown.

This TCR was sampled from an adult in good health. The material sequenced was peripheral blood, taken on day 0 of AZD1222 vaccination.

The CDR3 sequence: CAGRHFEAFF. The CDR3 nucleotides are TGTGCCGGACGACATTTTGAAGCTTTCTTT. This rearrangement joins TRBV2 to TRBJ1-1; no firm D call. CDR1 and CDR2 (germline): SNHLY, FYNNEI. CDR3 size: 10 residues. V was pared by 11 bases and J by 7 bases, with 11 bases between.